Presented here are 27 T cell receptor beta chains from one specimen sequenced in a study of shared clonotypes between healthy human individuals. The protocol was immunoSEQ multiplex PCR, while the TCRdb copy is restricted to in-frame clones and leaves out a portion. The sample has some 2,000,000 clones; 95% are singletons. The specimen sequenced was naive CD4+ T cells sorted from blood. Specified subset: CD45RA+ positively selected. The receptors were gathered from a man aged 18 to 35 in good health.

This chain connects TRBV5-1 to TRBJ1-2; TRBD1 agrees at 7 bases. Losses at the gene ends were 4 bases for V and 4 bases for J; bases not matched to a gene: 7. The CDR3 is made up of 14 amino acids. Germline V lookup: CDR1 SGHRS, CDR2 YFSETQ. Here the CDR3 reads CASSNGQAFYGYTF. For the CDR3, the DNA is TGCGCCAGCAGCAACGGACAGGCCTTCTATGGCTACACCTTC.

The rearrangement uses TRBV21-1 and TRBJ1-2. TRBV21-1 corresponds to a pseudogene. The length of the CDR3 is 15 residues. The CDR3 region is CASSKGVRGMEGYTF. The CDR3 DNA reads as TGTGCCAGCAGCAAAGGGGTCCGGGGTATGGAGGGCTACACCTTC.

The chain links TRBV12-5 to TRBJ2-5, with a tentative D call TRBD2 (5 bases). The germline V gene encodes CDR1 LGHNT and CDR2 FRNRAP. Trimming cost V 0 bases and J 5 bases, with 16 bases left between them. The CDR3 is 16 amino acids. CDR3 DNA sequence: TGTGCTAGTGGTTTGGTAGTTGGGAGAAGGGAGGAGACCCAGTACTTC. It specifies CASGLVVGRREETQYF.

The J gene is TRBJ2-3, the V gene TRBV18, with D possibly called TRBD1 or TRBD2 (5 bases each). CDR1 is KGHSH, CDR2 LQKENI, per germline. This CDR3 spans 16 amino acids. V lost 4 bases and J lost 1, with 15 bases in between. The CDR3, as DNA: TGTGCCAGCTCACTCACTCCGGGACGGGGCACAGATACGCAGTATTTT. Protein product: CASSLTPGRGTDTQYF.

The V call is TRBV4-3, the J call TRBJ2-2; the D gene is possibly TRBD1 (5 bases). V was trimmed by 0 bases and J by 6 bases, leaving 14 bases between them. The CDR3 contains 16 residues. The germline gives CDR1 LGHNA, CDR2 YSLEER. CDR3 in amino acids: CASSQDGAGRAGELFF. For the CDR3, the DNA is TGCGCCAGCAGCCAAGATGGGGCAGGACGGGCCGGGGAGCTGTTTTTT.

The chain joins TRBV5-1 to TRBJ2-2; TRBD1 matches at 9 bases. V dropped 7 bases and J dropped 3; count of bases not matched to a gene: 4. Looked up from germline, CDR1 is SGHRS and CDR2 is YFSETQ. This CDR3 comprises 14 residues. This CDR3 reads CASQDRGDTGELFF. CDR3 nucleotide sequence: TGCGCCAGCCAGGACAGGGGTGACACCGGGGAGCTGTTTTTT.

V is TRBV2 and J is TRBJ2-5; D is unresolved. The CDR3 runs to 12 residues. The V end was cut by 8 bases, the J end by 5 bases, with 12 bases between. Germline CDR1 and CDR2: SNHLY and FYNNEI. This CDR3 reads CASAVVGETQYF. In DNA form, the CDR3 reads TGTGCCAGCGCCGTCGTCGGGGAGACCCAGTACTTC.

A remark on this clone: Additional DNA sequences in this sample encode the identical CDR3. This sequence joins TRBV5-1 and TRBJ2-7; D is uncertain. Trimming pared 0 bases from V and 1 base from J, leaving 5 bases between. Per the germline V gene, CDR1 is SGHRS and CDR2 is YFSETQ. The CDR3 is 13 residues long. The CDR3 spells CASSLEQSYEQYF. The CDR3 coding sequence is TGCGCCAGCAGCTTGGAGCAGTCCTACGAGCAGTACTTC.

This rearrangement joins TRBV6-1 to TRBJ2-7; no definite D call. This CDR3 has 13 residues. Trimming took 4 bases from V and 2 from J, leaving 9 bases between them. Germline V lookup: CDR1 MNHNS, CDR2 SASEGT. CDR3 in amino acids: CASSGDPPYEQYF. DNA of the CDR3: TGTGCCAGCAGTGGGGATCCTCCCTACGAGCAGTACTTC.

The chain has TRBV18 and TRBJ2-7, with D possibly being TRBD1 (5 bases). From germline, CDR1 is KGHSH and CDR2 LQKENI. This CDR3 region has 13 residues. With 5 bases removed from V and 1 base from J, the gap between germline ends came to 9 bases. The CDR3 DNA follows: TGTGCCAGCTCATCCCCAGGGTCCTACGAGCAGTACTTC. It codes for CASSSPGSYEQYF.

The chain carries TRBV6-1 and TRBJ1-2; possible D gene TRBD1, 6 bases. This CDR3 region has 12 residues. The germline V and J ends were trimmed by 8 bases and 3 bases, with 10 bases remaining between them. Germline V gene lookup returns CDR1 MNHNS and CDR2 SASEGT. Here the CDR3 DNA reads TGTGCCAGCCGACCAGGGGACTATGGCTACACCTTC. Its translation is CASRPGDYGYTF.

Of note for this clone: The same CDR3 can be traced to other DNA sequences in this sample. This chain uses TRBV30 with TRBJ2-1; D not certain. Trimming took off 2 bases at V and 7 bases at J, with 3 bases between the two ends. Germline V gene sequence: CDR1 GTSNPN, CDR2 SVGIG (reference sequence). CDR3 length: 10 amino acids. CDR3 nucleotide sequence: TGTGCCTGGAGTTTTAATGAGCAGTTCTTC. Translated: CAWSFNEQFF.

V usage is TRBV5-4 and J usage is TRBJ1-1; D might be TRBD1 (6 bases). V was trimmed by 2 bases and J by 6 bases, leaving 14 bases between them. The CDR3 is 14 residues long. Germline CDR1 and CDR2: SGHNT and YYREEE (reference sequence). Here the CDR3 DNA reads TGTGCCAGCAGCTTAGGGGGACTCAACGCTGAAGCTTTCTTT. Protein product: CASSLGGLNAEAFF.

The CDR3 is CASIRTGAQETQYF. For the CDR3, the DNA is TGTGCCAGCATTAGGACAGGAGCACAAGAGACCCAGTACTTC. V is TRBV2 and J is TRBJ2-5; 7 nucleotides align to TRBD1. This CDR3 contains 14 residues. Per the germline V gene, CDR1 is SNHLY and CDR2 is FYNNEI. The V and J ends lost 7 bases and 2 bases, in that order; junction bases with no gene match: 7.

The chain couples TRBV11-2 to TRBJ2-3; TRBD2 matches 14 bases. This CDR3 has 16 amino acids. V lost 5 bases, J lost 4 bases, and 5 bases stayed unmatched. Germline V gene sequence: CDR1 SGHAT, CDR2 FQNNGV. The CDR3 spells CASSPRTSGGSDTQYF. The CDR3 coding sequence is TGTGCCAGCAGCCCTAGGACTAGCGGGGGGTCAGATACGCAGTATTTT. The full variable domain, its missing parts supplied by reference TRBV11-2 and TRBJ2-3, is EAGVAQSPRYKIIEKRQSVAFWCNPISGHATLYWYQQILGQGPKLLIQFQNNGVVDDSQLPKDRFSAERLKGVDSTLKIQPAKLEDSAVYLCASSPRTSGGSDTQYFGPGTRLTVL.

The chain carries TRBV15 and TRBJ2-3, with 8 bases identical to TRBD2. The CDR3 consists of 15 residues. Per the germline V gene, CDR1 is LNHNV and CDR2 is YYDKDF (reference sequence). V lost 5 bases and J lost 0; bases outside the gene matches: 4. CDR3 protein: CATSPTSESTDTQYF. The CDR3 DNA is TGTGCCACCAGCCCGACTAGCGAAAGCACAGATACGCAGTATTTT.

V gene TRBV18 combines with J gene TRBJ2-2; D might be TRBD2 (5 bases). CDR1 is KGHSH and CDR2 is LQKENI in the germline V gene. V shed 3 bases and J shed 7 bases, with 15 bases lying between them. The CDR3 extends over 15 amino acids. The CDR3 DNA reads TGTGCCAGCTCACCGGGAGATCCCGGCGGCGGGGAGCTGTTTTTT. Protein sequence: CASSPGDPGGGELFF.

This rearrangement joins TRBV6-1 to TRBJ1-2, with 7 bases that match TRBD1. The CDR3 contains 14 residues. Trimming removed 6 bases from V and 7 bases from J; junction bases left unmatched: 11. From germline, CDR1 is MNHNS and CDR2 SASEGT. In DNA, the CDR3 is TGTGCCAGCAGGACCGACAGGGACGTGGGTGGCTACACCTTC. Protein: CASRTDRDVGGYTF.

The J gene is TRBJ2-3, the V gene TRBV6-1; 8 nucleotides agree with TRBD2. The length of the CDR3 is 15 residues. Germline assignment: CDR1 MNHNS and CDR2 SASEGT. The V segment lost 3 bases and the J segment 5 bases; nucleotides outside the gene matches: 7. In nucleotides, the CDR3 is TGTGCCAGCAGTGATCTCGGGGGGGCCTTAGATACGCAGTATTTT. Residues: CASSDLGGALDTQYF.

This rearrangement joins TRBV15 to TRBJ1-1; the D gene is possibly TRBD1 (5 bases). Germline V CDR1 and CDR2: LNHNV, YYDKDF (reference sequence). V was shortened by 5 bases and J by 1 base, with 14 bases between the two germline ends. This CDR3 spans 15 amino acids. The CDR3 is CATSQGRGANTEAFF. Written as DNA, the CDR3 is TGTGCCACCAGCCAGGGAAGGGGTGCGAACACTGAAGCTTTCTTT.

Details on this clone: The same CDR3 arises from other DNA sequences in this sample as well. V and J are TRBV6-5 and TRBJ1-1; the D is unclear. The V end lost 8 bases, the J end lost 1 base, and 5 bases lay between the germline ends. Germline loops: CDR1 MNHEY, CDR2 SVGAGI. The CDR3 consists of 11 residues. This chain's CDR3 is CASARNTEAFF. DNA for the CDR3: TGTGCCAGCGCCCGGAACACTGAAGCTTTCTTT.

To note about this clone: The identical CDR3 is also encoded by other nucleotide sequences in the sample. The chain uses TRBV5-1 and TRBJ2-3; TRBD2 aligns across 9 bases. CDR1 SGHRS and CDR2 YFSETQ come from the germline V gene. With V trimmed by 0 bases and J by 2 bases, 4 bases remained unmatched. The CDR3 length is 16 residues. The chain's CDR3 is CASSLGASGATDTQYF. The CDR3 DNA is TGCGCCAGCAGCTTGGGGGCTAGCGGGGCCACAGATACGCAGTATTTT. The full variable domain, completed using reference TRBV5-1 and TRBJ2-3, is KAGVTQTPRYLIKTRGQQVTLSCSPISGHRSVSWYQQTPGQGLQFLFEYFSETQRNKGNFPGRFSGRQFSNSRSEMNVSTLELGDSALYLCASSLGASGATDTQYFGPGTRLTVL.

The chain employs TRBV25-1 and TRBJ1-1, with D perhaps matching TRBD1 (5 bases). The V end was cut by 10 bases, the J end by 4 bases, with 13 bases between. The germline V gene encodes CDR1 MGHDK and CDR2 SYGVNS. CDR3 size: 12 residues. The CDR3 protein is CATATGGTEAFF. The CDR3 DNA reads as TGTGCCACCGCGACGGGGGGCACTGAAGCTTTCTTT.

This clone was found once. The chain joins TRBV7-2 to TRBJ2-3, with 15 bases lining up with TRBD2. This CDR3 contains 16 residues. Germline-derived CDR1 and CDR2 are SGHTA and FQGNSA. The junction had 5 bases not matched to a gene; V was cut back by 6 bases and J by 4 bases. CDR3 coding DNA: TGTGCCAGCAGTTCAGGACTAGCGGGAGGGCCAGATACGCAGTATTTT. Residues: CASSSGLAGGPDTQYF.

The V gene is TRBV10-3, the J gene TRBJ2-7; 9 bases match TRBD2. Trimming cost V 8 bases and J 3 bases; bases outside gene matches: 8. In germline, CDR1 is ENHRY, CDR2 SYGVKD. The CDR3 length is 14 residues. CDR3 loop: CAIGVAGALYEQYF. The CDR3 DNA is TGTGCCATCGGGGTAGCGGGGGCACTCTACGAGCAGTACTTC.

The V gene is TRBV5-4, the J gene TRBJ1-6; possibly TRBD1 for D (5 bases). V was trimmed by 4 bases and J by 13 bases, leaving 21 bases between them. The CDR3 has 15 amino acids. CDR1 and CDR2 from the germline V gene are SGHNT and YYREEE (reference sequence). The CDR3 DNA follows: TGTGCCAGCAGCCGTCCGGGGCAGGGAGGAACGCCCCTCCACTTT. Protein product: CASSRPGQGGTPLHF.

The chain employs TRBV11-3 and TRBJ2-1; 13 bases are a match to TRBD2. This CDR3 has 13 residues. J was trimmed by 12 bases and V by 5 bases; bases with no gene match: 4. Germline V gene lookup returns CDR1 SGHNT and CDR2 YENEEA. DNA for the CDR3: TGTGCCAGCAGCCCACTAGCGGGAGGGCCGCAGTTCTTC. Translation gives CASSPLAGGPQFF.